These 29 T cell receptor beta chains originate from one sample sequenced in a study of blood T cell repertoires in COVID-19 (dated by TCRdb to the early 2020s). The library relied on the immunoSEQ multiplex PCR assay. Here the immuneACCESS table is served through TCRdb, limited to in-frame sequences with V and J called. Missing clones are a known gap in these copies; in checked studies unresolved V genes cover under half, and the rest lacks a known reason. The sample contains about 140,000 clones, approximately 87% of them found a single time. About 11% of the sample rests with the top ten. Sequencing was done on a sample of PBMCs or T cells enriched from blood (not recorded which). These receptors all come from a man aged 55-75 years who had recovered from COVID-19.

The chain couples TRBV11-2 to TRBJ2-3, with a weak D call TRBD2 (6 bases). The CDR3 runs to 11 residues. Germline assignment: CDR1 SGHAT and CDR2 FQNNGV. V was shortened by 8 bases and J by 11 bases, with 14 bases between the two germline ends. The CDR3 spells CASPGRHGQYF. As DNA, the CDR3 is TGTGCCAGCCCAGGGAGGCACGGGCAGTATTTT.

As to this clone: Compared with germline, one end of the junction differs, possibly owing to a read error. V usage is TRBV12-3 or TRBV12-4 and J usage is TRBJ2-7; 10 positions match TRBD2. CDR3 length equals 12 residues. CDR3 DNA: TGTGCCAGCAGTCTAGCGGGAGTTGAGCAGTACTTC. Its protein product is CASSLAGVEQYF.

The chain recombines TRBV27 with TRBJ2-3, with 7 bases aligning to TRBD2. V shed 11 bases, J shed 5 bases, and the junction held 13 bases outside the gene matches. This CDR3 spans 14 amino acids. The germline CDR1 and CDR2 sequences are MNHEY and SMNVEV (reference sequence). CDR3 coding DNA: TGTGCCGTCGGCTTTGCGGGAGTGGTAGATACGCAGTATTTT. This encodes CAVGFAGVVDTQYF.

The CDR3 loop is CASSPLPQGVNTEAFF. In DNA form, the CDR3 reads TGTGCCAGCTCCCCGTTACCCCAGGGGGTGAACACTGAAGCTTTCTTT. The chain has TRBV18 and TRBJ1-1, with 7 bases aligning to TRBD1. Unmatched junction bases numbered 10, after V lost 6 bases and J lost 0 bases. Germline V gives CDR1 KGHSH, CDR2 LQKENI. CDR3 length: 16 amino acids. Full variable domain (remainder filled in from reference TRBV18 and TRBJ1-1): NAGVMQNPRHLVRRRGQEARLRCSPMKGHSHVYWYRQLPEEGLKFMVYLQKENIIDESGMPKERFSAEFPKEGPSILRIQQVVRGDSAAYFCASSPLPQGVNTEAFFGQGTRLTVV.

The chain links TRBV13 to TRBJ1-3; D uncertain. Germline loops: CDR1 PRHDT, CDR2 FYEKMQ (reference sequence). V lost 2 bases and J 2 bases, leaving 7 bases between the germline ends. This CDR3 has 14 residues. CDR3 sequence (DNA): TGTGCCAGCAGCTTATGGGCAGCTGGAAACACCATATATTTT. This encodes CASSLWAAGNTIYF.

V is TRBV27 and J is TRBJ1-2; the D is unclear. The germline CDR1 and CDR2 sequences are MNHEY and SMNVEV (reference sequence). The CDR3 consists of 14 residues. V was shortened by 5 bases and J by 2 bases, with 12 bases between the two germline ends. CDR3 sequence reads: CASSRSPRNYGYTF. CDR3 in DNA: TGTGCCAGCAGTCGGTCACCGAGGAACTATGGCTACACCTTC.

There are a few counts of this clone. The chain couples TRBV4-2 to TRBJ2-7, with unresolved D. Germline lookup yields CDR1 LGHNA and CDR2 YNFKEQ. CDR3 length: 14 residues. V lost 0 bases and J lost 6, with 12 bases in between. CDR3 protein: CASSQDTPQAEQYF. CDR3 in DNA: TGTGCCAGCAGCCAAGATACCCCCCAGGCCGAGCAGTACTTC.

CDR3 DNA sequence: TGTGCCAGCAGCCCACGAGTTGTACCTACAGATACGCAGTATTTT. Amino acid sequence: CASSPRVVPTDTQYF. The chain has TRBV2 and TRBJ2-3; D remains ambiguous. Germline V gene lookup returns CDR1 SNHLY and CDR2 FYNNEI. V shed 6 bases and J shed 3 bases, with 16 bases lying between them. This CDR3 is built from 15 residues. The full variable domain, with the rest looked up from reference TRBV2 and TRBJ2-3, is EPEVTQTPSHQVTQMGQEVILRCVPISNHLYFYWYRQILGQKVEFLVSFYNNEISEKSEIFDDQFSVERPDGSNFTLKIRSTKLEDSAMYFCASSPRVVPTDTQYFGPGTRLTVL.

This clone was observed once. The chain is built from TRBV15 and TRBJ2-3; maybe TRBD1 (6 bases). The ends were cut back, 0 bases at V and 5 bases at J, with 18 bases in the middle. The CDR3 consists of 17 residues. The V gene's germline CDR1 is LNHNV and CDR2 YYDKDF (reference sequence). This CDR3 is CATSRDVLGTKGDTQYF. The CDR3 DNA reads as TGTGCCACCAGCAGAGATGTCCTGGGGACAAAGGGAGATACGCAGTATTTT.

This chain joins TRBV10-3 and TRBJ1-1, with 10 bases fitting TRBD1. This CDR3 spans 14 amino acids. The junction had 10 bases not matched to a gene; V was cut back by 9 bases and J by 6 bases. Germline V gives CDR1 ENHRY, CDR2 SYGVKD. The CDR3 here is CAIGTGAPISEAFF. CDR3 bases: TGTGCCATAGGGACAGGGGCCCCGATATCTGAAGCTTTCTTT.

The chain couples TRBV2 to TRBJ1-2; the match to TRBD1 covers 8 bases. The CDR3 covers 13 residues. J gave up 6 bases and V 6 bases, and 6 bases lay outside the gene matches. The germline V gene has CDR1 SNHLY and CDR2 FYNNEI. CDR3 sequence (DNA): TGTGCCAGCAGGGCATGGACAGGGAATGGCTACACCTTC. Amino acid sequence: CASRAWTGNGYTF.

J is TRBJ2-7 and V is TRBV2; 7 nucleotides align to TRBD2. CDR3 size: 14 residues. V gave up 2 bases and J gave up 1 base; unmatched junction bases: 2. CDR1 and CDR2 from the germline V gene are SNHLY and FYNNEI. The CDR3 DNA follows: TGTGCCAGCAGTGAATGGCGGGGGTCCTACGAGCAGTACTTC. Translating it yields CASSEWRGSYEQYF.

This clone was seen more than once but under ten times. The J gene is TRBJ1-5, the V gene TRBV4-1; D gene uncertain. The CDR3 totals 16 residues. In germline, CDR1 is MGHRA, CDR2 YSYEKL. V lost 3 bases to trimming and J lost 4 bases, with 16 bases between them. CDR3 in DNA: TGCGCCAGCAGCCAGGCCATTTGGGCGATAAATCAGCCCCAGCATTTT. Translating gives CASSQAIWAINQPQHF.

The gene calls are TRBV5-6 and TRBJ2-5; perhaps TRBD1 as D (5 bases). V gave up 6 bases and J gave up 4 bases, with 13 bases separating them. The CDR3 spans 13 residues. CDR1 and CDR2 (germline): SGHDT, YYEEEE. The CDR3 reads CASTPQARETQYF. Written as DNA, the CDR3 is TGTGCCAGCACCCCACAGGCGAGAGAGACCCAGTACTTC.

The rearrangement joins TRBV6-5 to TRBJ2-5; D ambiguous. Germline loops: CDR1 MNHEY, CDR2 SVGAGI. The CDR3 totals 16 residues. V shed 0 bases and J shed 5 bases, with 16 bases lying between them. The CDR3 DNA follows: TGTGCCAGCAGTTACTCGACCGCGACCACCAGGGAGACCCAGTACTTC. Translating it yields CASSYSTATTRETQYF.

The rearrangement links TRBV5-4 to TRBJ2-3; no definite D call. V was clipped by 7 bases and J by 0 bases, with 15 bases between them. The CDR3 spans 15 residues. Germline V lookup: CDR1 SGHNT, CDR2 YYREEE (reference sequence). The CDR3: CASLTGGTSTDTQYF. The CDR3 region has the DNA TGTGCCAGCTTAACCGGCGGTACAAGCACAGATACGCAGTATTTT.

This chain joins TRBV10-2 and TRBJ2-7; D might be TRBD1 (6 bases). Per the germline V gene, CDR1 is WSHSY and CDR2 is SAAADI. This CDR3 spans 12 amino acids. V lost 6 bases and J lost 3, with 9 bases in between. CDR3 sequence (DNA): TGCGCCAGCAGGGACAGAATCTACGAGCAGTACTTC. As protein: CASRDRIYEQYF.

The chain has TRBV2 and TRBJ2-3; D may be TRBD1 (6 bases). The germline V gene has CDR1 SNHLY and CDR2 FYNNEI. The length of the CDR3 is 11 residues. The ends were cut back, 9 bases at V and 5 bases at J, with 9 bases in the middle. The CDR3 protein is CARLGGDTQYF. Here the CDR3 DNA reads TGTGCCAGACTAGGGGGAGATACGCAGTATTTT.

This chain links TRBV3-1 (or the pseudogene TRBV3-2) with TRBJ1-2; TRBD1 matches at 7 bases. The CDR3 totals 17 residues. The V gene's germline CDR1 is LGHDT and CDR2 YNNKEL (reference sequence). V was clipped by 0 bases and J by 3 bases; unmatched bases: 10. The CDR3 DNA sequence: TGTGCCAGCAGCCAAGACAATGGGACAGTGTTTCACTATGGCTACACCTTC. Translated, it gives CASSQDNGTVFHYGYTF.

The count of this clone is one. Other DNA sequences of this sample code for an identical CDR3. The chain is built from TRBV5-1 and TRBJ2-5; D unclear. There are 13 residues in the CDR3. The germline V gene has CDR1 SGHRS and CDR2 YFSETQ. V was shortened by 2 bases and J by 2 bases, with 7 bases between the two germline ends. CDR3: CASSFGQQETQYF. The CDR3 DNA sequence: TGCGCCAGCAGCTTTGGGCAGCAAGAGACCCAGTACTTC.

The sample holds one count of this clone. The chain has TRBV7-9 and TRBJ2-1; D gene uncertain. This CDR3 has 14 residues. Germline V gene lookup returns CDR1 SEHNR and CDR2 FQNEAQ (reference sequence). Trimming left V 4 bases short and J 0 bases short, with 7 bases between. The DNA for the CDR3 is TGTGCCAGCAGCTCCCCCCACTCCTACAATGAGCAGTTCTTC. Translated: CASSSPHSYNEQFF.

V and J are TRBV29-1 and TRBJ1-2, with TRBD1 matching over 7 bases. Germline V gene sequence: CDR1 SQVTM, CDR2 ANQGSEA. The CDR3 spans 10 residues. Trimming at V came to 6 bases and at J to 6 bases, leaving 1 base not matched to a gene. CDR3 DNA: TGCAGCGTCGACAGGGATGGCTACACCTTC. Its protein is CSVDRDGYTF.

The V call is TRBV28, the J call TRBJ2-1; D uncertain. V gave up 6 bases and J gave up 3 bases, with 15 bases separating them. Per germline, CDR1 MDHEN and CDR2 SYDVKM. The CDR3 runs 15 residues. The CDR3 region is CASSKSLNYYNEQFF. As DNA, the CDR3 is TGTGCCAGCAGCAAGTCCCTGAACTACTACAATGAGCAGTTCTTC.

The chain has TRBV28 and TRBJ1-5; the D is unclear. Deletions cut 3 bases from V and 0 bases from J, with 18 bases between. The CDR3 is 18 residues long. Germline V CDR1 and CDR2: MDHEN, SYDVKM. Here the CDR3 DNA reads TGTGCCAGCAGTTTCTCCCCTTCCCGACTTTATAGCAATCAGCCCCAGCATTTT. It is translated as CASSFSPSRLYSNQPQHF.

This chain uses TRBV24-1 with TRBJ2-7; 10 positions match TRBD1. Germline-derived CDR1 and CDR2 are KGHDR and SFDVKD. CDR3 size: 15 residues. The trim removed 3 bases at V and 5 bases at J, leaving 6 bases unmatched. The CDR3 region is CATSDPQTGGDEQYF. CDR3 in DNA: TGTGCCACCAGTGATCCACAGACAGGGGGCGACGAGCAGTACTTC.

This rearrangement joins TRBV2 to TRBJ2-2, with no clear D. Trimming left V 0 bases short and J 2 bases short, with 7 bases between. The CDR3 consists of 15 residues. Per germline, CDR1 SNHLY and CDR2 FYNNEI. CDR3 region: CASSEAAPNTGELFF. The CDR3 bases are TGTGCCAGCAGTGAAGCAGCACCTAACACCGGGGAGCTGTTTTTT.

The V and J genes are TRBV19 and TRBJ2-2; 7 bases match TRBD2. The CDR3 has 16 amino acids. With V trimmed by 10 bases and J by 4 bases, 15 bases remained unmatched. Per the germline V gene, CDR1 is LNHDA and CDR2 is SQIVND (reference sequence). The CDR3: CATLGLVGGITGELFF. The CDR3 bases are TGTGCCACCCTGGGACTGGTGGGGGGGATCACCGGGGAGCTGTTTTTT. The complete variable domain, with remaining parts taken from reference TRBV19 and TRBJ2-2, reads DGGITQSPKYLFRKEGQNVTLSCEQNLNHDAMYWYRQDPGQGLRLIYYSQIVNDFQKGDIAEGYSVSREKKESFPLTVTSAQKNPTAFYLCATLGLVGGITGELFFGEGSRLTVL.

The chain couples TRBV20-1 to TRBJ2-7; the match to TRBD1 covers 7 bases. V trimming: 3 bases; J trimming: 0 bases; junction bases outside the gene matches: 8. Per the germline V gene, CDR1 is DFQATT and CDR2 is SNEGSKA (reference sequence). CDR3 length equals 15 residues. The CDR3 region has the DNA TGCAGTGCTAGTCCTAGCCGGGACAGCTCCTACGAGCAGTACTTC. This sequence encodes CSASPSRDSSYEQYF.

This clone has only one observation. The chain couples TRBV19 to TRBJ2-7; 10 nucleotides align to TRBD1. CDR1 is LNHDA and CDR2 is SQIVND in the germline V gene (reference sequence). The CDR3 totals 12 residues. V gave up 10 bases and J gave up 7 bases; unmatched junction bases: 7. The CDR3: CATTGGRWEQYF. The CDR3 DNA follows: TGTGCCACGACAGGGGGCCGGTGGGAGCAGTACTTC.